This T cell receptor (beta chain) was profiled in a study of shared clonotypes between healthy human individuals. Study context: Each donor's CD8 memory used one plate, CD8 naive two, each CD4 subset three. General observations from the study: Shared clonotypes: roughly 4.5% naive CD4, roughly 3.5% naive CD8, around 2.2% memory CD4, 0.35% to 0.5% memory CD8.

Only in-frame clones appear in the TCRdb table, and some are missing; sequencing was by immunoSEQ multiplex PCR. The repertoire holds over 2 million clones, with about 95% as singletons. As for this clone: As yet, its antigen is unknown.

Researchers partitioned CD4+ cells into CD45RA+ naive and CD45RA-negative memory subsets. Germline CDR1 reads LNHDA; CDR2 reads SQIVND (reference sequence). CDR3 length: 13 residues. Trimming shortened V by 7 bases and J by 6 bases, and 16 bases separated the two germline ends. This sequence originates from a man aged 18 to 30 in good health. Sequencing input: naive CD4+ T cells sorted from blood. Specified subset: CD45RA+ positively selected. V and J are TRBV19 and TRBJ2-7, with TRBD1 as a possible D gene (6 bases). The CDR3 DNA reads TGTGCCAGTACCTCGTCTCAGGGGAGCGAGCAGTACTTC. Translated, it gives CASTSSQGSEQYF.